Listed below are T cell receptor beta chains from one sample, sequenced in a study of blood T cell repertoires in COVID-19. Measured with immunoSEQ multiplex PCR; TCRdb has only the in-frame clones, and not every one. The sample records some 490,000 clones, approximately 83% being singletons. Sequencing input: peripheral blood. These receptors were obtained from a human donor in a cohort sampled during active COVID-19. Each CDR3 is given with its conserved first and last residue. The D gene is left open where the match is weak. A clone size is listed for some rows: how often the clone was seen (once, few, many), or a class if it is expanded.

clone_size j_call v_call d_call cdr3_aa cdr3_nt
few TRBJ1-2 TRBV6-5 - CASSYTTGFNSYTF TGTGCCAGCAGTTACACTACAGGGTTCAACAGCTACACCTTC
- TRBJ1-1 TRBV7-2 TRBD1 CASRLQQGEQNTEAFF TGTGCCAGCAGGTTACAACAGGGGGAGCAGAACACTGAAGCTTTCTTT
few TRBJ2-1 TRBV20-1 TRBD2 CSASSGLAGGPGPFF TGCAGTGCTAGTTCTGGACTAGCGGGAGGGCCGGGTCCGTTCTTC
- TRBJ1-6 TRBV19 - CATRPGYNSPLHF TGTGCCACGCGGCCAGGGTATAATTCACCCCTCCACTTT
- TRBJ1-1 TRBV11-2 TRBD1 CASSPTDRGHTEAFF TGTGCCAGCAGCCCTACGGACAGGGGGCACACTGAAGCTTTCTTT
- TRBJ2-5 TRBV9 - CASSVAPGVEGETQYF TGTGCCAGCAGCGTAGCCCCGGGAGTAGAGGGAGAGACCCAGTACTTC
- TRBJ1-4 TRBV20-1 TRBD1 CSASIDRGFTTNEKLFF TGCAGTGCTAGTATCGACAGGGGATTTACAACTAATGAAAAACTGTTTTTT
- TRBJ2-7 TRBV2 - CASSAFRGVDEQYF TGTGCCAGCAGTGCCTTCAGGGGTGTTGATGAGCAGTACTTC
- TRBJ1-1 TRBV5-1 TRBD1 CASSLDRGSTEAFF TGCGCCAGCAGCTTGGACAGGGGTTCCACTGAAGCTTTCTTT
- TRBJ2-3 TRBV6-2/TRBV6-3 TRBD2 CASSPLGEGLEDTQYF TGTGCCAGCAGTCCCCTGGGGGAGGGCTTGGAAGATACGCAGTATTTT
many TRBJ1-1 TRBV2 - CASYTQPNTEAFF TGTGCCAGCTATACACAGCCGAACACTGAAGCTTTCTTT
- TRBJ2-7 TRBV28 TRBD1 CASSETGGIRYEQYF TGTGCCAGCAGCGAGACAGGGGGCATAAGATACGAGCAGTACTTC
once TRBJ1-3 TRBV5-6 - CASRNLGGAGNTIYF TGTGCCAGCCGCAATTTGGGAGGGGCTGGAAACACCATATATTTT
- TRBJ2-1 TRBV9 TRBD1 CASSLDRGAYNEQFF TGTGCCAGCAGCCTTGACAGGGGTGCCTACAATGAGCAGTTCTTC
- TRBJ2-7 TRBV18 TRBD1 CASSALLGQGVYEQYF TGTGCCAGCTCAGCACTTTTAGGACAGGGGGTCTACGAGCAGTACTTC
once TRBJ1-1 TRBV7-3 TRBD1 CASSFEGQGGTEAFF TGTGCCAGCAGCTTCGAGGGACAGGGAGGCACTGAAGCTTTCTTT
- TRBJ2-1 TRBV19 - CASSPLPSVDEQFF TGTGCCAGTAGTCCGCTGCCTAGCGTGGATGAGCAGTTCTTC
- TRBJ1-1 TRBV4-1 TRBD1 CASSQDRQGVEAFF TGCGCCAGCAGCCAAGATCGACAGGGCGTGGAAGCTTTCTTT
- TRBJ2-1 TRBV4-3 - CASSQDTNGEQFF TGCGCCAGCAGCCAAGATACTAACGGTGAGCAGTTCTTC
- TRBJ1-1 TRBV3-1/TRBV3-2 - CASSAPYGPDTEAFF TGTGCCAGCAGCGCCCCGTATGGGCCGGACACTGAAGCTTTCTTT
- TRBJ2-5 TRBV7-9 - CASSDPRGTQETQYF TGTGCCAGCAGCGACCCTCGGGGTACTCAAGAGACCCAGTACTTC
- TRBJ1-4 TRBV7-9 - CASSLAEADYNEKLFF TGTGCCAGCAGCTTAGCGGAAGCGGATTATAATGAAAAACTGTTTTTT
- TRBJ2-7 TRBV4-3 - CASSQDRAGSYEQYF TGCGCCAGCAGCCAAGACCGGGCGGGCTCCTACGAGCAGTACTTC
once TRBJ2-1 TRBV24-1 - CATSGPLLNEQFF TGTGCCACGAGCGGGCCGCTGCTCAATGAGCAGTTCTTC
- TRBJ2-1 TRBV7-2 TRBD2 CASSLVTSGIHNEQFF TGTGCCAGCAGCTTAGTAACTAGCGGGATACACAATGAGCAGTTCTTC
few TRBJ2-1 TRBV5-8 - CASIPGDHEQFF TGTGCCAGCATCCCGGGGGACCATGAGCAGTTCTTC
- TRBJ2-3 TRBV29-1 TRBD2 CSVGGLAGRTDTQYF TGCAGCGTTGGCGGACTAGCGGGAAGAACAGATACGCAGTATTTT
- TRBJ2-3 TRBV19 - CASSIGLSFADTQYF TGTGCCAGTAGTATCGGTCTCTCCTTTGCAGATACGCAGTATTTT
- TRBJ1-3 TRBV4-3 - CASSQQQIPGNTIYF TGCGCCAGCAGCCAACAACAGATTCCTGGAAACACCATATATTTT
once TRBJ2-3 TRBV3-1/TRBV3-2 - CASSPLRGSTDTQYF TGTGCCAGCAGCCCCTTAAGGGGGAGCACAGATACGCAGTATTTT
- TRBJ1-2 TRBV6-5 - CASSYGANYGYTF TGTGCCAGCAGTTACGGGGCCAATTATGGCTACACCTTC
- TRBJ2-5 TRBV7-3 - CASSQGRTETQYF TGTGCCAGCAGCCAAGGGAGAACAGAGACCCAGTACTTC
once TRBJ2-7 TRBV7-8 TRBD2 CASSTGTSVSYEQYF TGTGCCAGCAGCACCGGGACTAGCGTTTCCTACGAGCAGTACTTC
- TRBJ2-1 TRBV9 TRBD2 CASSVALAGDYNEQFF TGTGCCAGCAGCGTAGCTCTAGCGGGAGACTACAATGAGCAGTTCTTC
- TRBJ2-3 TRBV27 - CASTPGHGPRGTDTQYF TGTGCCAGCACACCGGGACACGGACCTAGAGGCACAGATACGCAGTATTTT
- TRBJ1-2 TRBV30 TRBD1 CAWRGTVINYGYTF TGTGCCTGGAGAGGGACAGTGATTAACTATGGCTACACCTTC
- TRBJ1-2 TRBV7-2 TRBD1 CASSQGDRENYGYTF TGTGCCAGCAGCCAGGGGGACAGGGAGAATTATGGCTACACCTTC
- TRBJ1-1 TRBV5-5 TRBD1 CASSPGQGVNTEAFF TGTGCCAGCAGCCCGGGACAGGGGGTGAACACTGAAGCTTTCTTT
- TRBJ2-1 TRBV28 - CASLTPTSGYNEQFF TGTGCCAGCCTTACACCTACTTCGGGTTACAATGAGCAGTTCTTC
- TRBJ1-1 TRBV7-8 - CATTLVGPGNTEAFF TGTGCCACTACCCTGGTGGGGCCCGGGAACACTGAAGCTTTCTTT
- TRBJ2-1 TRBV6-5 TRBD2 CASGGGRPYNEQFF TGTGCCTCCGGTGGCGGGAGGCCTTACAATGAGCAGTTCTTC
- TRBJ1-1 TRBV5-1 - CASSVRDEAFF TGCGCCAGCAGCGTCAGGGATGAAGCTTTCTTT
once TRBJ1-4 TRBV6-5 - CASGGTNEKLFF TGTGCCAGCGGAGGGACCAATGAAAAACTGTTTTTT